This record looks at one T cell receptor (beta chain) sequence and its context. Antigen specificity is unknown. At one end, the junction sequence differs from germline, possibly due to a read error. A mixed TRB-A/B primer pool amplified rearranged TRB by multiplex touch-down PCR. TCRdb re-derived calls from the multiplex PCR reads in MiXCR, one entry per CDR3 protein. The sample lists approximately 4,200 distinct CDR3 sequences, 21% occurring once. Amplification of TCR beta used genomic DNA extracted from peripheral blood. The sample is drawn from a study of T cell repertoires in aging, cancer and after chemotherapy. Overall study findings and caveats: Across the chemotherapy interval, each cancer cohort showed higher median generation probability, suggesting thymic rebound.

In germline, CDR1 is MNHNS, CDR2 SASEGT. The CDR3 has 14 residues. The chain links TRBV6-1 to TRBJ1-5; D remains unclear. The sequence was obtained from a human donor with a blood cancer. The specimen was blood. CDR3 sequence reads: CASSAPGSNRPQHF. Here the CDR3 DNA reads TGTGCCAGCAGCGCCCCGGGCTCCAATCGGCCCCAGCATTTT.